This is a list of T cell receptor beta chains from one sample in a study of shared clonotypes between healthy human individuals. The protocol was immunoSEQ multiplex PCR, while the TCRdb copy is restricted to in-frame clones and leaves out a portion. The top ten clones hold about 1.4% of a sample with about 1 million clones, approximately 72% of them seen once. Sequences were obtained from memory CD4+ T cells sorted from blood. The receptors come from a man in his late teens or twenties in good health. CDR3s include the opening cysteine and the closing phenylalanine or tryptophan. Clone size is shown for a subset of rows, as once, few, many or a class of expanded clone.

abundance	v_gene	j_gene	CDR3aa
.	TRBV28	TRBJ1-5	CASSSGQGDNQPQHF
.	TRBV5-6	TRBJ1-3	CASSFGQAAGNTIYF
.	TRBV19	TRBJ2-1	CASSISSGALNNEQFF
.	TRBV25-1	TRBJ1-2	CASSVGANYGYTF
.	TRBV10-3	TRBJ1-6	CAISELPENSPLHF
.	TRBV6-5	TRBJ2-2	CASRGQGKLFF
.	TRBV7-9	TRBJ2-7	CASSLMGTGVYEQYF
.	TRBV4-1	TRBJ2-7	CASSQDRGLAVYEQYF
.	TRBV6-5	TRBJ2-5	CASSYSGGRETQYF
.	TRBV29-1	TRBJ1-1	CSVEDREGAIEAFF
.	TRBV18	TRBJ2-2	CASSDRLNTGELFF
.	TRBV18	TRBJ2-5	CASSIQETQYF
few	TRBV14	TRBJ2-3	CASSLLGSTDTQYF
.	TRBV5-1	TRBJ2-3	CASSLLAGTSTDTQYF
.	TRBV30	TRBJ2-1	CAWTSQGRNEQFF
.	TRBV5-8	TRBJ1-2	CASRRRDTDNYGYTF
many	TRBV5-5	TRBJ1-6	CASSLVWDSPLHF
once	TRBV30	TRBJ2-7	CAWTPPESNYEQYF
.	TRBV5-1	TRBJ2-2	CASSWGVSTGELFF
.	TRBV29-1	TRBJ1-2	CSASGQDLYGYTF
.	TRBV15	TRBJ2-2	CATSRTTAGELFF
many	TRBV5-1	TRBJ2-7	CASSSGDSSSYEQYF
.	TRBV10-3	TRBJ2-7	CAIRPRGQSSYEQYF
many	TRBV5-1	TRBJ2-7	CASSLWTSGSYGEQYF
.	TRBV29-1	TRBJ1-1	CSVCWGNTEAFF
.	TRBV5-1	TRBJ2-7	CASSFASGNYEQYF
.	TRBV5-1	TRBJ2-3	CASKGGNAGVADTQYF
many	TRBV2	TRBJ2-7	CAGRENYEQYF
.	TRBV6-5	TRBJ1-2	CASSYSVGYGYTF
.	TRBV10-1	TRBJ2-3	CASSESDGRGMGADTQYF
.	TRBV7-7	TRBJ2-5	CASSLARAETQYF
few	TRBV25-1	TRBJ1-1	CASSELGTSTFF
few	TRBV7-2	TRBJ2-4	CASSELGANIQYF
.	TRBV10-1	TRBJ1-2	CASSPTAFDGYTF
few	TRBV5-4	TRBJ1-1	CASSTWTGRTEAFF
.	TRBV7-2	TRBJ1-2	CASSQASLDSNYGYTF
.	TRBV27	TRBJ1-6	CASRATVNSPLHF
.	TRBV5-4	TRBJ2-1	CASRMGSGRPDNEQFF
.	TRBV7-2	TRBJ2-1	CASSLGVASVNEQFF
.	TRBV7-2	TRBJ2-2	CASSLYGSGELFF
.	TRBV5-5	TRBJ2-5	CASRSRDNLGAQYF
.	TRBV5-4	TRBJ1-1	CASRSGQASMNTEAFF
.	TRBV29-1	TRBJ1-1	CSVADSGGGTEAFF
.	TRBV6-1	TRBJ2-1	CASGRNEQFF
.	TRBV5-6	TRBJ1-2	CASSLKRFNYGYTF
once	TRBV18	TRBJ1-3	CASSLTDSGNTIYF
.	TRBV7-2	TRBJ2-7	CASSVGQGRTYEQYF
once	TRBV27	TRBJ2-2	CASRGTARLEELFF
.	TRBV30	TRBJ2-2	CAWGTSIGELFF
few	TRBV7-2	TRBJ1-5	CASSFGQNQPQHF
many	TRBV5-1	TRBJ1-1	CASSGQMNTEAFF
.	TRBV5-4	TRBJ2-3	CASSLVLAAGGTDTQYF
.	TRBV2	TRBJ1-2	CASSYTGGEGPNGYTF
.	TRBV7-3	TRBJ2-2	CASSLNRGLTGELFF